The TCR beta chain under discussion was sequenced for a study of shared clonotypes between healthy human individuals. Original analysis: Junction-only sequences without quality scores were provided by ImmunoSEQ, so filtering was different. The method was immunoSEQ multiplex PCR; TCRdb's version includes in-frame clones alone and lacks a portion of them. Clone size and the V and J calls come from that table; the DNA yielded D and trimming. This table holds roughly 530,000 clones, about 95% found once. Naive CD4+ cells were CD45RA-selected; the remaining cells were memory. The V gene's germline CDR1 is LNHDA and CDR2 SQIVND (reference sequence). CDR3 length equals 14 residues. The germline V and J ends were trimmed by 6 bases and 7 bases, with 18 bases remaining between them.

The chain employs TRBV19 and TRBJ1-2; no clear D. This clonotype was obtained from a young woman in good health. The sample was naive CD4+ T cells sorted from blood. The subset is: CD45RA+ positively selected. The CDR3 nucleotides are TGTGCCAGTAGGTTTCCCTCCGGCAACGCTGGCTACACCTTC. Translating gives CASRFPSGNAGYTF.